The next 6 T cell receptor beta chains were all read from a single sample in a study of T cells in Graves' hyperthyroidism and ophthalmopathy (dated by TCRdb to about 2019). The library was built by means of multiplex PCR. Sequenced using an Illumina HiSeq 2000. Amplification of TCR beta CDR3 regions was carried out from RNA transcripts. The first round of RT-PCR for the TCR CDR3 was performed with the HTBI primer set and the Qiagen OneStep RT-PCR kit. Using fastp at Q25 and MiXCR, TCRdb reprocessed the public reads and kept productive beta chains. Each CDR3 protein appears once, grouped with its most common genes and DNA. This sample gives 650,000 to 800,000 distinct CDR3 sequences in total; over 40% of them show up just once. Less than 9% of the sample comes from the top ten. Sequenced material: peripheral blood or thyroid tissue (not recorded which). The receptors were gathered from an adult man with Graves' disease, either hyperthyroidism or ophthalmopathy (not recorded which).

The CDR3 reads CSVEDRGQGASGYTF. CDR3 sequence (DNA): TGCAGCGTTGAAGATCGGGGACAGGGGGCGAGTGGCTACACCTTC. The rearrangement joins TRBV29-1 to TRBJ1-2; 12 nucleotides match TRBD1. From germline, CDR1 is SQVTM and CDR2 ANQGSEA. Losses at the gene ends were 0 bases for V and 7 bases for J; bases not matched to a gene: 6. The CDR3 spans 15 residues.

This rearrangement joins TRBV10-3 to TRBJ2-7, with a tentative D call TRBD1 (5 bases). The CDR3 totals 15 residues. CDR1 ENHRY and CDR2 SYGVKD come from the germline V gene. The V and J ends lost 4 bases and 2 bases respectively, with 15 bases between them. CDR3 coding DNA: TGTGCCATCAGTGCTAGAGATCAGGGTGCCTACGAGCAGTACTTC. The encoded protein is CAISARDQGAYEQYF.

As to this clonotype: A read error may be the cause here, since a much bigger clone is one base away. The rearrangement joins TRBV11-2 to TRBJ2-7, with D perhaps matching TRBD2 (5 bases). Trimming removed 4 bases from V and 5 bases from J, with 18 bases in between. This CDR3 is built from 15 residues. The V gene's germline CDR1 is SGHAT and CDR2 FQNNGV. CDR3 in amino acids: CASSSTPSGYHEQYF. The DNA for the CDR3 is TGTGCCAGCAGCTCCACCCCCAGCGGATACCACGAGCAGTACTTC.

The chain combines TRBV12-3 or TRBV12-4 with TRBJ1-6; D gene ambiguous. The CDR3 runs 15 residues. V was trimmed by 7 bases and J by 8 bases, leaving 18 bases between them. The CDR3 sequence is CASTFSDSYHSPLHF. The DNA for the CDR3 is TGTGCCAGCACCTTTAGCGACTCTTACCATTCACCCCTCCACTTT.

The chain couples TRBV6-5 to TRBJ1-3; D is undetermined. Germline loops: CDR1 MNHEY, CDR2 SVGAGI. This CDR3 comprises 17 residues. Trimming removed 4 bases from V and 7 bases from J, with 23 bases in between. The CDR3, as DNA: TGTGCCAGCAGTTTATCGGCGGTTGTTCCAGGAGCGAACACCATATATTTT. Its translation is CASSLSAVVPGANTIYF.

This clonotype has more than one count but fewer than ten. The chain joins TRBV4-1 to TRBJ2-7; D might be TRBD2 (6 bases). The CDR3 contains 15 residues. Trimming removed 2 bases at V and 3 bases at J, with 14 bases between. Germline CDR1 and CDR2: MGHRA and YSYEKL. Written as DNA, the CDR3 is TGCGCCAGCAGCCAAAAAGAGTCGGGGGTCTACGAGCAGTACTTC. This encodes CASSQKESGVYEQYF.